Shown below are 14 T cell receptor beta chains from a single sample sequenced in a study of blood T cell repertoires in COVID-19. Measured with immunoSEQ multiplex PCR; TCRdb has only the in-frame clones, and not every one. The repertoire holds fewer than 250,000 clones, with 85% to 90% as singletons. The sample was peripheral blood. Receptors were obtained from a man in his 60s with acute or convalescent COVID-19.

The chain carries TRBV6-2 or TRBV6-3 and TRBJ1-3; 7 positions match TRBD1. The CDR3 has 18 amino acids. From germline, CDR1 is MNHEY and CDR2 SVGEGT. Trimming cost V 6 bases and J 2 bases; bases outside gene matches: 16. CDR3 amino acids: CASRPSGYRGKAGNTIYF. In DNA form, the CDR3 reads TGTGCCAGCAGACCTTCCGGTTACAGGGGTAAAGCTGGAAACACCATATATTTT.

This clone was seen a handful of times. The rearrangement uses TRBV3-1 (or the pseudogene TRBV3-2) and TRBJ2-2, with D tentatively TRBD2 (5 bases). The CDR3 has 13 residues. Trimming stripped 4 bases from V and 7 bases from J, with 10 bases between. Germline V gene data show CDR1 as LGHDT and CDR2 as YNNKEL (reference sequence). CDR3 sequence reads: CASSRPGDGELFF. CDR3 DNA: TGTGCCAGCAGCCGACCCGGGGACGGGGAGCTGTTTTTT.

The CDR3 DNA is TGTGCCAGCAGCCCCTACTCAGGTGGTGGAGATACGCAGTATTTT. Its translation: CASSPYSGGGDTQYF. This sequence joins TRBV11-2 and TRBJ2-3; D gene ambiguous. CDR1 and CDR2 from the germline V gene are SGHAT and FQNNGV. The length of the CDR3 is 15 residues. The ends were cut back, 5 bases at V and 5 bases at J, with 17 bases in the middle. Full variable domain (rest looked up from reference TRBV11-2 and TRBJ2-3): EAGVAQSPRYKIIEKRQSVAFWCNPISGHATLYWYQQILGQGPKLLIQFQNNGVVDDSQLPKDRFSAERLKGVDSTLKIQPAKLEDSAVYLCASSPYSGGGDTQYFGPGTRLTVL.

This chain joins TRBV7-2 and TRBJ2-1; D unclear. This CDR3 contains 13 residues. Per the germline V gene, CDR1 is SGHTA and CDR2 is FQGNSA. The V gene lost 5 bases and the J gene lost 7 bases, with 12 bases spanning the gap. The CDR3 loop reads CASSAIGPNEQFF. The CDR3 DNA follows: TGTGCCAGCAGCGCCATCGGTCCGAATGAGCAGTTCTTC.

The J gene is TRBJ2-1, the V gene TRBV9; 9 nucleotides match TRBD2. The CDR3 length is 14 residues. The trim removed 7 bases at V and 6 bases at J, leaving 8 bases unmatched. CDR1 is SGDLS, CDR2 YYNGEE, per germline. CDR3 protein: CASGGLARVNEQFF. The CDR3 DNA reads TGTGCCAGCGGGGGACTAGCCCGGGTCAATGAGCAGTTCTTC. Together with reference TRBV9 and TRBJ2-1, the CDR3 gives the full variable domain: DSGVTQTPKHLITATGQRVTLRCSPRSGDLSVYWYQQSLDQGLQFLIQYYNGEERAKGNILERFSAQQFPDLHSELNLSSLELGDSALYFCASGGLARVNEQFFGPGTRLTVL.

The chain has TRBV7-3 and TRBJ2-7; TRBD1 agrees at 9 bases. CDR1 is SGHTA and CDR2 is FQGTGA in the germline V gene. J lost 2 bases, V lost 3 bases, and 8 bases had no gene match. The CDR3 is 16 amino acids. The CDR3 sequence: CASSLWGDRATYEQYF. The CDR3 bases are TGTGCCAGCAGCTTGTGGGGGGACAGGGCCACCTACGAGCAGTACTTC.

The chain uses TRBV6-1 and TRBJ2-1; TRBD1 might be the D (6 bases). The CDR3 spans 15 residues. Trimming removed 3 bases from V and 0 bases from J, with 9 bases in between. Germline V gene data show CDR1 as MNHNS and CDR2 as SASEGT. CDR3 in DNA: TGTGCCAGCAGTGATACAGGGCTCTCCTACAATGAGCAGTTCTTC. Translation gives CASSDTGLSYNEQFF.

This clone was seen many times. The rearrangement uses TRBV6-5 and TRBJ2-1; 10 bases match TRBD2. The CDR3 sequence is 15 residues long. After removal of 5 bases from V and 4 bases from J, the junction contained 5 bases not matched to a gene. Germline CDR1 and CDR2: MNHEY and SVGAGI. Here the CDR3 reads CASSPSSGGYNEQFF. CDR3 DNA: TGTGCCAGCAGTCCTTCTAGCGGGGGATACAATGAGCAGTTCTTC.

This chain links TRBV10-3 with TRBJ1-1; D possibly corresponds to TRBD1 (5 bases). The V end was cut by 4 bases, the J end by 0 bases, with 9 bases between. The CDR3 spans 14 residues. Germline V gene data show CDR1 as ENHRY and CDR2 as SYGVKD. Written as DNA, the CDR3 is TGTGCCATCAGTGCGGCGGGGCTGAACACTGAAGCTTTCTTT. This gives the protein CAISAAGLNTEAFF.

This chain joins TRBV6-5 and TRBJ1-1; possibly TRBD1 for D (6 bases). This CDR3 has 13 amino acids. CDR1 MNHEY and CDR2 SVGAGI come from the germline V gene. Trimming pared 0 bases from V and 10 bases from J, leaving 12 bases between. This CDR3 is CASSYSGGRVAFF. CDR3 bases: TGTGCCAGCAGTTACTCAGGGGGTAGAGTAGCTTTCTTT.

The chain carries TRBV5-4 and TRBJ1-2; the D gene is possibly TRBD1 (5 bases). The germline CDR1 and CDR2 sequences are SGHNT and YYREEE (reference sequence). Trimming took 6 bases from V and 6 from J, leaving 15 bases between them. CDR3 length: 13 residues. The CDR3 DNA sequence: TGTGCCAGCATTTCAGGGAGGGGTGATGGCTACACCTTC. Translated: CASISGRGDGYTF. Complete variable domain (other parts from reference TRBV5-4 and TRBJ1-2): ETGVTQSPTHLIKTRGQQVTLRCSSQSGHNTVSWYQQALGQGPQFIFQYYREEENGRGNFPPRFSGLQFPNYSSELNVNALELDDSALYLCASISGRGDGYTFGSGTRLTVV.

The chain uses TRBV11-3 and TRBJ2-1; D perhaps matches TRBD2 (7 bases). CDR3 length equals 13 residues. Per germline, CDR1 SGHNT and CDR2 YENEEA. The V and J ends lost 3 bases and 11 bases respectively, with 14 bases between them. The CDR3 coding sequence is TGTGCCAGCAGCTTGGGCGGGGGCCTCCAGCAGTTCTTC. This sequence encodes CASSLGGGLQQFF.

This chain links TRBV11-2 with TRBJ2-2, with 7 bases identical to TRBD1. The CDR3 is 16 amino acids. Germline CDR1 reads SGHAT; CDR2 reads FQNNGV. With 5 bases clipped from V and 0 bases from J, the junction kept 6 bases outside the gene matches. For the CDR3, the DNA is TGTGCCAGCAGCCTGGCTGGGACAGCGAACACCGGGGAGCTGTTTTTT. Its translation is CASSLAGTANTGELFF.

This chain connects TRBV7-2 to TRBJ1-2; D gene ambiguous. From germline, CDR1 is SGHTA and CDR2 FQGNSA. The CDR3 extends over 13 amino acids. Trimming removed 5 bases from V and 4 bases from J, with 11 bases in between. CDR3 coding DNA: TGTGCCAGCAGCGATTTGGTTAGCTATGGCTACACCTTC. Amino acid sequence: CASSDLVSYGYTF.